This T cell receptor (beta chain) was recorded in a study of cytomegalovirus exposure and HLA in healthy donors. Study-wide results and limits: Confirmation was obtained in vitro that a few CMV-associated chains are specific for CMV antigens. A missense DCLRE1C variant was associated with V- and J-gene trimming of TCR beta chains in a later analysis, and an independent cohort replicated the association.

This CDR3 has 18 residues. The V end lost 1 base, the J end lost 0 bases, and 16 bases lay between the germline ends. Germline-derived CDR1 and CDR2 are LNHDA and SQIVND (reference sequence). As for this clone: Its specificity is not known.

The primer mix had 60 Vbeta and 13 Jbeta primers. The assay was immunoSEQ multiplex PCR, and TCRdb's table has in-frame clones only and misses some. The sample lists around 120,000 clones; 8.5% to 10% were seen once. The chain uses TRBV19 and TRBJ2-4, with D perhaps TRBD2 (5 bases). The specimen was PBMCs. The receptor comes from a man aged 25 to 40 in good health and CMV-seronegative. The CDR3 DNA reads TGTGCCAGTAGTATAGCAAAGGAGGCCACCCTAGCCAAAAACATTCAGTACTTC. Translation gives CASSIAKEATLAKNIQYF.